A single sample gave rise to the 20 T cell receptor beta chains below, sequenced in a study of radiation and T cells in renal cell carcinoma. Libraries were prepared by immunoSEQ multiplex PCR; TCRdb keeps only in-frame clonotypes and omits some of them. Of 150,000 or so clones listed, approximately 91% were seen once; the top ten hold around 12%. The time point denotes: baseline pretreatment blood. Treatment described: 15 Gy SBRT to primary tumor, nephrectomy 4 weeks later. The material sequenced was blood, taken from a patient whose treatment included radiotherapy and nephrectomy. All receptors come from a woman aged 50 to 65 with renal cell carcinoma.

Regarding this clone: This same CDR3 is encoded by further DNA sequences in the sample. The CDR3 spells CASSITGARTEAFF. In nucleotides, the CDR3 is TGTGCCAGTAGTATAACCGGGGCGCGGACTGAAGCTTTCTTT. The chain couples TRBV19 to TRBJ1-1; tentative D call: TRBD1 (5 bases). Germline CDR1 reads LNHDA; CDR2 reads SQIVND (reference sequence). There are 14 residues in the CDR3. The ends were cut back, 2 bases at V and 5 bases at J, with 12 bases in the middle.

V gene TRBV27 combines with J gene TRBJ1-2; D not certain. CDR1 is MNHEY and CDR2 is SMNVEV in the germline V gene (reference sequence). The CDR3 runs to 13 residues. Trimming left V 1 base short and J 8 bases short, with 11 bases between. In DNA, the CDR3 is TGTGCCAGCAGTTTATTTATGGGCGGAGGCTACACCTTC. Amino acid sequence: CASSLFMGGGYTF.

The rearrangement links TRBV29-1 to TRBJ1-4; weak D call: TRBD1 (6 bases). From germline, CDR1 is SQVTM and CDR2 ANQGSEA. Trimming stripped 4 bases from V and 6 bases from J, with 15 bases between. There are 14 residues in the CDR3. In DNA form, the CDR3 reads TGCAGCGTTGGACCCAGACAGGCGGATGAAAAACTGTTTTTT. Residues: CSVGPRQADEKLFF.

This chain joins TRBV4-3 and TRBJ1-1; possibly TRBD1 for D (6 bases). Germline CDR1 reads LGHNA; CDR2 reads YSLEER. V was pared by 0 bases and J by 1 base, with 12 bases between. The CDR3 has 16 amino acids. CDR3 in amino acids: CASSQDRGTQNTEAFF. Here the CDR3 DNA reads TGCGCCAGCAGCCAAGATCGTGGGACACAGAACACTGAAGCTTTCTTT.

This clone was seen at least ten times. This chain joins TRBV19 and TRBJ1-5; TRBD1 agrees at 8 bases. Trimming cost V 5 bases and J 2 bases; bases outside gene matches: 8. Germline CDR1 LNHDA, CDR2 SQIVND (reference sequence). CDR3 length: 16 residues. The CDR3, as DNA: TGTGCCAGTAGTCCCATACAGGGGGGAGGCAATCAGCCCCAGCATTTT. Its translation: CASSPIQGGGNQPQHF.

The J gene is TRBJ1-5, the V gene TRBV29-1, with a possible D match to TRBD1 (6 bases). V lost 7 bases and J lost 4, with 14 bases in between. This CDR3 comprises 13 residues. Germline V gene data show CDR1 as SQVTM and CDR2 as ANQGSEA. CDR3 coding DNA: TGCAGCGCGACGGACAGTTCTAATCAGCCCCAGCATTTT. This codes for CSATDSSNQPQHF.

Here the CDR3 reads CASSGPGVALSGANVLTF. CDR3 coding DNA: TGCGCCAGCAGCGGACCTGGGGTCGCCCTCTCTGGGGCCAACGTCCTGACTTTC. This chain joins TRBV5-1 and TRBJ2-6; D is unclear. Germline V gene data show CDR1 as SGHRS and CDR2 as YFSETQ. Trimming stripped 4 bases from V and 0 bases from J, with 17 bases between. This CDR3 has 18 amino acids.

The chain has TRBV5-8 and TRBJ1-5; D uncertain. The germline V gene has CDR1 SGHTS and CDR2 YDEGEE. This CDR3 contains 14 residues. The V and J ends lost 0 bases and 7 bases respectively, with 11 bases between them. The CDR3 loop is CASSLARSGQPQHF. CDR3 bases: TGTGCCAGCAGCTTGGCAAGGAGTGGGCAGCCCCAGCATTTT.

The chain joins TRBV19 to TRBJ1-2; 10 nucleotides line up with TRBD1. The CDR3 covers 17 residues. V lost 9 bases and J lost 4; bases outside the gene matches: 17. CDR1 LNHDA and CDR2 SQIVND come from the germline V gene (reference sequence). The CDR3 loop is CARRSWGQGLIGYGYTF. CDR3 sequence (DNA): TGTGCCAGGAGAAGCTGGGGACAGGGGTTAATAGGCTATGGCTACACCTTC.

V and J are TRBV2 and TRBJ1-1; D possibly corresponds to TRBD1 (5 bases). The ends were cut back, 1 base at V and 6 bases at J, with 12 bases in the middle. From germline, CDR1 is SNHLY and CDR2 FYNNEI. The CDR3 extends over 14 amino acids. The CDR3 region has the DNA TGTGCCAGCAGTGAAGAATACAGGTATGCTGAAGCTTTCTTT. This translates into CASSEEYRYAEAFF.

This CDR3 is CASSIGQESSYEQYF. In nucleotides, the CDR3 is TGTGCCAGTAGTATCGGGCAGGAGAGCTCCTACGAGCAGTACTTC. This chain links TRBV19 with TRBJ2-7; D is undetermined. The CDR3 loop spans 15 amino acids. Germline V gives CDR1 LNHDA, CDR2 SQIVND (reference sequence). With 3 bases removed from V and 0 bases from J, the gap between germline ends came to 12 bases.

The DNA of the CDR3 is TGTGCCAGCAGCCCAGGGGGGACACTAAACTATGGCTACACCTTC. Protein product: CASSPGGTLNYGYTF. The chain links TRBV7-2 to TRBJ1-2; 7 bases line up with TRBD1. The V gene end was trimmed by 5 bases and the J gene end by 2 bases; junction bases not matched to a gene: 8. The length of the CDR3 is 15 residues. CDR1 and CDR2 (germline): SGHTA, FQGNSA.

The chain uses TRBV2 and TRBJ2-6; unclear D gene. Germline assignment: CDR1 SNHLY and CDR2 FYNNEI. V lost 7 bases and J 12 bases, leaving 10 bases between the germline ends. The CDR3 is 11 amino acids. This chain's CDR3 is CASTAVPVLTF. In DNA, the CDR3 is TGTGCCAGCACCGCCGTTCCCGTCCTGACTTTC.

The chain employs TRBV19 and TRBJ2-2, with a possible D match to TRBD1 (6 bases). The CDR3 loop spans 17 amino acids. Germline CDR1 and CDR2: LNHDA and SQIVND (reference sequence). Deletions cut 6 bases from V and 1 base from J, with 18 bases between. For the CDR3, the DNA is TGTGCCAGTAGCAAACGACAGGCCGGCGTGAACACCGGGGAGCTGTTTTTT. This gives the protein CASSKRQAGVNTGELFF.

The V call is TRBV7-6, the J call TRBJ1-1; D ambiguous. V was cut by 0 bases and J by 1 base, with 6 bases left in between. This CDR3 contains 14 residues. Germline assignment: CDR1 SGHVS and CDR2 FNYEAQ. CDR3 amino acids: CASSLAGGNTEAFF. In nucleotides, the CDR3 is TGTGCCAGCAGCTTAGCCGGTGGGAACACTGAAGCTTTCTTT. The full variable domain, its missing parts supplied by reference TRBV7-6 and TRBJ1-1, is GAGVSQSPRYKVTKRGQDVALRCDPISGHVSLYWYRQALGQGPEFLTYFNYEAQQDKSGLPNDRFSAERPEGSISTLTIQRTEQRDSAMYRCASSLAGGNTEAFFGQGTRLTVV.

The chain couples TRBV11-2 to TRBJ2-3; TRBD2 matches at 9 bases. Germline CDR1 SGHAT, CDR2 FQNNGV. Losses at the gene ends were 3 bases for V and 0 bases for J; bases not matched to a gene: 10. There are 18 residues in the CDR3. CDR3 region: CASSFPQGSGRSTDTQYF. CDR3 DNA: TGTGCCAGCAGCTTCCCTCAGGGTAGCGGGAGAAGCACAGATACGCAGTATTTT.

V is TRBV7-2 and J is TRBJ2-7, with 10 bases aligning to TRBD1. The CDR3 covers 15 residues. J was trimmed by 2 bases and V by 1 base; bases with no gene match: 2. From germline, CDR1 is SGHTA and CDR2 FQGNSA. CDR3 sequence: CASSLGGQGAYEQYF. Here the CDR3 DNA reads TGTGCCAGCAGCTTAGGCGGACAGGGGGCCTACGAGCAGTACTTC.

The chain is built from TRBV19 and TRBJ1-2; TRBD1 matches 8 bases. Germline V lookup: CDR1 LNHDA, CDR2 SQIVND (reference sequence). The CDR3 has 14 amino acids. Trimming at V came to 3 bases and at J to 7 bases, leaving 7 bases not matched to a gene. In DNA, the CDR3 is TGTGCCAGTAGTATCGAGGACAGGGTCGCTGGCTACACCTTC. This encodes CASSIEDRVAGYTF.

V gene TRBV19 combines with J gene TRBJ1-2; D may be TRBD1 (6 bases). Germline CDR1 reads LNHDA; CDR2 reads SQIVND (reference sequence). CDR3 length: 13 residues. V was shortened by 5 bases and J by 8 bases, with 15 bases between the two germline ends. CDR3 sequence: CASSDPGTIGYTF. The CDR3 bases are TGTGCCAGTAGTGATCCGGGGACAATCGGCTACACCTTC.

The chain links TRBV11-2 to TRBJ2-5, with TRBD1 matching over 7 bases. Trimming removed 2 bases from V and 2 bases from J; junction bases left unmatched: 2. CDR3 length equals 14 residues. Germline CDR1 is SGHAT and CDR2 is FQNNGV. The CDR3 DNA follows: TGTGCCAGCAGCTTACTGGGACAGCAAGAGACCCAGTACTTC. It specifies CASSLLGQQETQYF.